This TCR beta chain was documented in a study of CD8+CD57+ T cells in acquired aplastic anemia. This clonotype was seen only once. Just one base apart from a much larger clone, this may be a read error. Genomic DNA constituted the template upon which TCR beta VDJ and CDR3 profiling was performed. From the reads, TCRdb called clonotypes with MiXCR, one entry per CDR3 protein. The data show approximately 99,000 distinct CDR3 sequences, 51% seen once. The sample taken for sequencing was sorted CD4+, CD8+, or CD8+CD57+ T cells (not recorded which) from PBMCs. The receptor's source is a human donor in good health, serving as a control.

Here the CDR3 reads CASRDSGGGAPTSGANVLTF. The DNA of the CDR3 is TGTGCCAGCAGGGATAGCGGGGGAGGCGCCCCCACCTCTGGGGCCAACGTCCTGACTTTC. The genes are TRBV14 and TRBJ2-6; TRBD2 aligns across 9 bases. Germline loops: CDR1 SGHDN, CDR2 FVKESK. The CDR3 has 20 residues. V shed 6 bases and J 0 bases; nucleotides not matched to a gene: 15.